Sequencing of this T cell receptor (beta chain) was carried out in a study of T cells in Graves' hyperthyroidism and ophthalmopathy. The overall study: Peripheral blood sampling occurred at initial diagnosis, before any treatment.

TCR beta CDR3 sequences were amplified from RNA transcripts. The HTBI set primed first-round TCR CDR3 RT-PCR. Via MiXCR, TCRdb re-called the multiplex PCR reads, giving one row per CDR3 protein. This table has about 560,000 distinct CDR3 sequences, less than 20% appearing once. Germline V gene sequence: CDR1 MNHEY, CDR2 SMNVEV (reference sequence). Trimming took 3 bases from V and 2 from J, leaving 8 bases between them. The CDR3 consists of 13 residues. Findings of the study overall: The model anticipated ophthalmopathy a median about six months pre-onset.

This clonotype was found a few times. Its matching antigen is unknown. The chain has TRBV27 and TRBJ2-7; unclear D gene. Material: blood. This sequence originates from a woman aged 30 to 39 with Graves' hyperthyroidism. The CDR3 DNA follows: TGTGCCAGCAGTTTCGCGGCCGCCTACGAGCAGTACTTC. This gives the protein CASSFAAAYEQYF.